The source of this T cell receptor (beta chain) is a study of blood T cell repertoires in COVID-19. Study-level information: COVID-19 samples, acute and convalescent, were from the United States, Italy and Spain.

Methods used by the authors: From reference gene primer amplification, estimates of nucleated cell counts were derived. TCRdb keeps only in-frame clones here, not all; method: immunoSEQ multiplex PCR. D and trimming come from the DNA, and the V and J calls and clone size come from that table. The table has over 130,000 clones, approximately 80% seen once. CDR1 and CDR2 (germline): SEHNR, FQNEAQ (reference sequence). The V and J ends lost 6 bases and 3 bases respectively, with 2 bases between them. The CDR3 runs to 10 residues. The sample taken for sequencing was PBMCs or T cells enriched from blood (not recorded which). The origin of this receptor is a man in his fifties in a cohort exposed to, infected with or recovered from COVID-19 (not recorded which). This sequence joins TRBV7-9 and TRBJ2-5, with no clear D. The DNA of the CDR3 is TGTGCCAGCAGTAAAGAGACCCAGTACTTC. It encodes CASSKETQYF.